This T cell receptor (beta chain) was sequenced in a study of regulatory T cells in long-lasting Graves disease. Sequencing libraries for TCR beta were prepared with iRepertoire HTBI primers and Arm-PCR of CDR3 regions. A single record per CDR3 protein comes from TCRdb applying MiXCR to the multiplex PCR reads. The table lists roughly 450,000 distinct CDR3 sequences, about 22% of them singletons. The time point is: persistent/refractory GD, antithyroid drugs over 5 years with positive TRAb. After RNA was extracted from PBMCs, the TCR library was made from it. This clonotype was detected once. CDR1 and CDR2 (germline): SQVTM, ANQGSEA. CDR3 size: 13 residues. J gave up 6 bases and V 7 bases, and 11 bases lay outside the gene matches.

The input for sequencing was peripheral blood mononuclear cells (PBMCs), taken when the disease was refractory, from a patient treated with antithyroid drugs. The chain recombines TRBV29-1 with TRBJ1-1; 7 nucleotides agree with TRBD1. The receptor was derived from a female donor with Graves disease. The CDR3 spells CSGQGGGDAEAFF. CDR3 coding DNA: TGCAGCGGCCAGGGAGGGGGCGACGCTGAAGCTTTCTTT.